This TCR beta chain derives from a study of shared clonotypes between healthy human individuals. The study's findings and limits: Despite large depth, sorted-subset datasets appeared incompletely sequenced. On the whole, naive subsets had larger estimated richness than memory subsets had.

Comment on this clone: No antigen is known for it. The sample contains more than one DNA sequence encoding this CDR3.

Germline loops: CDR1 SNHLY, CDR2 FYNNEI. J gave up 0 bases and V 2 bases, and 0 bases lay outside the gene matches. The CDR3 contains 15 residues. Original analysis: Quality scores were absent from the junction-only immunoSEQ sequences, so filtering differed. Profiling relied on immunoSEQ multiplex PCR, and the TCRdb table lists in-frame clones only, not all of them. Clone size and V and J calls were adopted from that table, with D and trimming inferred from the DNA. The repertoire has millions of clones, more than 80% of them found once; the top ten carry around 0.15%. The chain joins TRBV2 to TRBJ2-1; TRBD2 matches at 8 bases. Sequencing was performed on naive CD4+ T cells sorted from blood. The subset: CD45RA+ positively selected. This clonotype was sampled from a man between 18 and 29 years old in good health. The CDR3 loop is CASSESGSSYNEQFF. The CDR3 DNA reads TGTGCCAGCAGTGAAAGCGGGAGCTCCTACAATGAGCAGTTCTTC.